The source of this TCR beta chain is a study of early T cells in non-severe SARS-CoV-2 infection. Study background: Sequenced material consisted of bulk RNA (from unsorted whole blood), and chains were unpaired.

Per the germline V gene, CDR1 is WNHNN and CDR2 is SYGVQD (reference sequence). The CDR3 extends over 15 amino acids. V gave up 2 bases and J gave up 1 base, with 11 bases separating them. This clonotype has ten or more counts. Its matching antigen is unknown. General study findings and limits: Anti-spike CD8 specificities were favored by VDJdb matching, whose results missed private and CD4 specificities.

The TCR library protocol was used to attach unique molecular identifiers. These identifiers were attached to individual cDNA molecules. A single record per CDR3 protein comes from TCRdb applying MiXCR to the 5' RACE reads. The table lists about 44,000 distinct CDR3 sequences, roughly 6.2% of them singletons. This TCR was recovered from an adult who was a healthcare worker with PCR-confirmed SARS-CoV-2 infection or an uninfected control (not recorded which). Sequenced: whole blood. J is TRBJ2-5 and V is TRBV10-1; D is possibly TRBD1 or TRBD2 (5 bases each). In DNA form, the CDR3 reads TGCGCCAGCAGTGAGGATCCGGGGCTCCAAGAGACCCAGTACTTC. Protein sequence: CASSEDPGLQETQYF.